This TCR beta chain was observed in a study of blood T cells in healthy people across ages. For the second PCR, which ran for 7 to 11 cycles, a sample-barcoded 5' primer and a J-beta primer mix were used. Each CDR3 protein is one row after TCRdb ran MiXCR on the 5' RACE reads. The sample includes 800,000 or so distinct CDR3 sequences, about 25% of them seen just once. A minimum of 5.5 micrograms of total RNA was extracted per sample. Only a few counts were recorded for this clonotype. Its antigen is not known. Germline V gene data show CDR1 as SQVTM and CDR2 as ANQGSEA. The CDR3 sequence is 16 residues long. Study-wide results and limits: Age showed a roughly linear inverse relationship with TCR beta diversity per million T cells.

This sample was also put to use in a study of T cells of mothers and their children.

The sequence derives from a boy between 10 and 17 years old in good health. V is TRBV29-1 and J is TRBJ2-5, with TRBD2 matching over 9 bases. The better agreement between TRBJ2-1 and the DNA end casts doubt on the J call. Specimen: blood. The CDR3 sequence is CSVDDFRREGWNEQFF. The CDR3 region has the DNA TGCAGCGTTGACGACTTCAGGCGGGAGGGTTGGAATGAGCAGTTCTTC.